This record concerns one T cell receptor beta chain sequence. Assay used: immunoSEQ multiplex PCR; TCRdb lists only in-frame clones, some missing. The repertoire holds about 8,400 clones, with roughly nine tenths as singletons. The sample comes from a study of blood T cell repertoires in COVID-19. Study summary: Samples of COVID-19 (acute and convalescent) were obtained from the United States, Italy and Spain. From T cells, B-cell-depleted T cells, or PBMCs came the material, which was cDNA or gDNA.

Germline V CDR1 and CDR2: MNHEY, SMNVEV (reference sequence). There are 14 residues in the CDR3. V lost 5 bases to trimming and J lost 6 bases; unmatched junction nucleotides: 6. The chain uses TRBV27 and TRBJ2-1, with 8 nucleotides matching TRBD1. Material for sequencing was peripheral blood. This sequence was found in a man between 60 and 75 years old with acute or convalescent COVID-19. This CDR3 is CASSLRTGINEQFF. CDR3 sequence (DNA): TGTGCCAGCAGTCTACGGACAGGGATCAATGAGCAGTTCTTC.